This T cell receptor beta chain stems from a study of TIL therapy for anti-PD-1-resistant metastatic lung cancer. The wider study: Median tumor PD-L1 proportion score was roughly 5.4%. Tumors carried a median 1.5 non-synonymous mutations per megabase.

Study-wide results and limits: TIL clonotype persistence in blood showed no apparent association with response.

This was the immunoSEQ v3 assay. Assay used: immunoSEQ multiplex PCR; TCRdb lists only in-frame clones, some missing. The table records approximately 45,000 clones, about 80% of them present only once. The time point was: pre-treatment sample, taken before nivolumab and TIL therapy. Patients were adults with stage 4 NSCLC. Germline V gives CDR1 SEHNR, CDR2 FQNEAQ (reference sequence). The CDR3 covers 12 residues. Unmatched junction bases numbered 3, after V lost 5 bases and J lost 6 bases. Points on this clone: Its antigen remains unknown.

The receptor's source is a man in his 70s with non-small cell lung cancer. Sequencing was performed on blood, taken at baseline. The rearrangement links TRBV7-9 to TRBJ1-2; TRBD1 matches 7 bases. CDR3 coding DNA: TGTGCCAGCAGCACGGGACAGAATGGCTACACCTTC. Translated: CASSTGQNGYTF.